These 25 T cell receptor beta chains share one sample of origin, sequenced in a study of blood T cell repertoires in COVID-19. Clones were read by immunoSEQ multiplex PCR, and TCRdb kept only the in-frame ones, dropping some. The data contain about 480,000 clones, around 90% of them singletons. The sequenced sample was peripheral blood. These receptors were obtained from a woman aged 45 to 65 with COVID-19, enrolled during active disease.

The chain has TRBV14 and TRBJ1-1, with a possible D match to TRBD1 (5 bases). With 1 base removed from V and 0 bases from J, the gap between germline ends came to 12 bases. The length of the CDR3 is 16 residues. Germline-derived CDR1 and CDR2 are SGHDN and FVKESK. The CDR3: CASSQGRGNLNTEAFF. CDR3 DNA sequence: TGTGCCAGCAGCCAAGGAAGGGGCAACCTGAACACTGAAGCTTTCTTT.

This chain uses TRBV30 with TRBJ2-3; weak D call: TRBD2 (6 bases). The CDR3 covers 15 residues. V shed 0 bases and J shed 2 bases, with 12 bases lying between them. Germline loops: CDR1 GTSNPN, CDR2 SVGIG (reference sequence). CDR3 in amino acids: CAWSVGGPNTDTQYF. The CDR3 DNA is TGTGCCTGGAGTGTCGGAGGGCCCAACACAGATACGCAGTATTTT.

In this sample, this clone turned up once. This rearrangement joins TRBV3-1 (or the pseudogene TRBV3-2) to TRBJ1-2; 7 bases align to TRBD1. CDR1 is LGHDT, CDR2 YNNKEL, per germline (reference sequence). This CDR3 region has 13 residues. V gave up 5 bases and J gave up 3 bases; unmatched junction bases: 3. The CDR3 DNA reads as TGTGCCAGCAGCGACAGGGTGCACTATGGCTACACCTTC. Amino acid sequence: CASSDRVHYGYTF.

This clone was seen only once. V gene TRBV4-2 combines with J gene TRBJ2-1, with 8 nucleotides matching TRBD2. V shed 3 bases, J shed 5 bases, and the junction held 15 bases outside the gene matches. The CDR3 length is 18 residues. Germline-derived CDR1 and CDR2 are LGHNA and YNFKEQ. In DNA, the CDR3 is TGTGCCAGCAGCCATAACAGACCGGGACTAGGTTCGGACAATGAGCAGTTCTTC. This gives the protein CASSHNRPGLGSDNEQFF.

The chain couples TRBV18 to TRBJ2-4, with 7 bases aligning to TRBD2. This CDR3 region has 19 residues. Germline CDR1 reads KGHSH; CDR2 reads LQKENI. V was pared by 3 bases and J by 0 bases, with 14 bases of the junction left unmatched. CDR3 in amino acids: CASSPLGGSSLLAKNIQYF. CDR3 sequence (DNA): TGTGCCAGCTCACCCCTGGGAGGGTCCAGCCTTCTAGCCAAAAACATTCAGTACTTC.

The chain combines TRBV5-5 with TRBJ1-4; no definite D call. The CDR3 is 15 amino acids. V lost 5 bases, J lost 2 bases, and 13 bases lay in between. Germline V gene sequence: CDR1 SGHKS, CDR2 YYEKEE (reference sequence). This chain's CDR3 is CASSLNTVTNEKLFF. The CDR3 bases are TGTGCCAGCAGTTTAAACACAGTGACTAATGAAAAACTGTTTTTT.

CDR3 loop: CASSPSGQRTEAFF. For the CDR3, the DNA is TGTGCCAGCAGTCCCTCGGGACAAAGGACTGAAGCTTTCTTT. The chain recombines TRBV6-5 with TRBJ1-1, with a weak D call TRBD1 (6 bases). V lost 5 bases and J 5 bases, leaving 15 bases between the germline ends. CDR1 and CDR2 from the germline V gene are MNHEY and SVGAGI. The CDR3 covers 14 residues.

The CDR3 protein is CASGRDGGTGELFF. CDR3 nucleotides: TGTGCTAGTGGGCGGGACGGCGGGACCGGGGAGCTGTTTTTT. The V and J genes are TRBV12-5 and TRBJ2-2; D perhaps matches TRBD2 (6 bases). The CDR3 has 14 residues. Trimming removed 6 bases from V and 5 bases from J, with 13 bases in between. Germline CDR1 and CDR2: LGHNT and FRNRAP.

This clone was observed a single time. The chain carries TRBV7-2 and TRBJ1-1, with D tentatively TRBD1 (5 bases). CDR1 is SGHTA, CDR2 FQGNSA, per germline. CDR3 length equals 14 residues. V dropped 1 base and J dropped 4 bases, with 10 bases sitting between them. CDR3 loop: CASSLGGAVTEAFF. The CDR3 DNA reads as TGTGCCAGCAGCTTAGGGGGCGCGGTCACTGAAGCTTTCTTT.

The CDR3 DNA is TGTGCCAGCAGCGCTGGAGGTTCTCTTAACACTGAAGCTTTCTTT. Amino acids: CASSAGGSLNTEAFF. The chain has TRBV9 and TRBJ1-1; D unresolved. CDR3 length equals 15 residues. The germline V gene encodes CDR1 SGDLS and CDR2 YYNGEE. Deletions cut 3 bases from V and 2 bases from J, with 14 bases between.

This clone has a single count. CDR3 region: CASSLDRDRGVWTEAFF. The CDR3 DNA is TGTGCCAGCAGCTTGGATAGGGACAGGGGAGTGTGGACTGAAGCTTTCTTT. V and J are TRBV5-6 and TRBJ1-1; 10 bases fit TRBD1. Germline assignment: CDR1 SGHDT and CDR2 YYEEEE. The CDR3 is 17 amino acids. After removal of 0 bases from V and 5 bases from J, the junction contained 10 bases not matched to a gene.

This clone was seen more than once but under ten times. V usage is TRBV15 and J usage is TRBJ1-3, with D possibly TRBD1 on 5 matching bases. From germline, CDR1 is LNHNV and CDR2 YYDKDF (reference sequence). The CDR3 runs to 16 residues. V gave up 8 bases and J gave up 0 bases, with 17 bases separating them. The CDR3 coding sequence is TGTGCCACCCGAGTGGGCAGGGCCGACTCTGGAAACACCATATATTTT. Protein: CATRVGRADSGNTIYF.

This clone has just one count. The CDR3 loop is CASSRGGSTEAFF. CDR3 nucleotide sequence: TGTGCCAGCAGCCGGGGGGGCAGCACTGAAGCTTTCTTT. V is TRBV7-9 and J is TRBJ1-1; possibly TRBD1 for D (6 bases). In germline, CDR1 is SEHNR, CDR2 FQNEAQ (reference sequence). Trimming removed 5 bases at V and 4 bases at J, with 11 bases between. This CDR3 is 13 amino acids long.

This clone has only one observation. The chain uses TRBV12-3 or TRBV12-4 and TRBJ1-1; TRBD1 is a possible D gene (6 bases). Between the trimmed V and J ends, which lost 8 bases and 4 bases, there was a span of 11 bases. CDR3 length: 12 residues. CDR3 protein: CASGGWSTEAFF. CDR3 nucleotides: TGTGCCAGCGGGGGCTGGAGCACTGAAGCTTTCTTT.

V gene TRBV11-2 combines with J gene TRBJ2-5; D is unresolved. The CDR3 totals 11 residues. Germline V gene sequence: CDR1 SGHAT, CDR2 FQNNGV. V was pared by 5 bases and J by 5 bases, with 6 bases between. CDR3 nucleotide sequence: TGTGCCAGCAGCCGCCGGGAGACCCAGTACTTC. It codes for CASSRRETQYF.

The V gene is TRBV5-8, the J gene TRBJ2-7, with D unclear. The CDR3 runs to 13 residues. CDR1 SGHTS and CDR2 YDEGEE come from the germline V gene. V lost 3 bases and J 3 bases, leaving 10 bases between the germline ends. The CDR3 loop is CASSSHTDYEQYF. The CDR3 DNA is TGTGCCAGCAGCTCACATACAGACTACGAGCAGTACTTC.

The chain has TRBV27 and TRBJ1-1; weak D call: TRBD1 (5 bases). The CDR3 has 15 amino acids. Per germline, CDR1 MNHEY and CDR2 SMNVEV (reference sequence). V lost 5 bases to trimming and J lost 8 bases, with 21 bases between them. The CDR3 reads CASSIKTGTWAEAFF. The CDR3 nucleotides are TGTGCCAGCAGTATTAAAACAGGTACCTGGGCGGAAGCTTTCTTT.

The chain recombines TRBV24-1 with TRBJ2-1; 10 nucleotides agree with TRBD1. CDR1 and CDR2 from the germline V gene are KGHDR and SFDVKD. The CDR3 length is 14 residues. Trimming cost V 0 bases and J 9 bases; bases outside gene matches: 1. CDR3 coding DNA: TGTGCCACCAGTGATTTGGGGGACAGGGGTGAGCAGTTCTTC. Encoded protein: CATSDLGDRGEQFF.

V is TRBV6-5 and J is TRBJ2-2; tentative D call: TRBD1 (6 bases). The germline CDR1 and CDR2 sequences are MNHEY and SVGAGI. V lost 6 bases and J lost 5, with 13 bases in between. There are 14 residues in the CDR3. The CDR3 is CASRGAFGTGELFF. CDR3 in DNA: TGTGCCAGCAGGGGGGCCTTCGGGACCGGGGAGCTGTTTTTT.

The chain uses TRBV1 and TRBJ1-5. TRBV1 constitutes a pseudogene. The CDR3 spans 16 residues. The CDR3 DNA follows: TGCACCAGCAGCCAAGATAATGGGGGGGCAGGGCAGCCCCAGCATTTT. This encodes CTSSQDNGGAGQPQHF.

The DNA for the CDR3 is TGTGCCAGCTCATCCCCCGGGACAGGAATCCAAGAGACCCAGTACTTC. Protein: CASSSPGTGIQETQYF. The gene calls are TRBV18 and TRBJ2-5; 8 bases fit TRBD1. Germline V gene sequence: CDR1 KGHSH, CDR2 LQKENI. CDR3 length: 16 amino acids. V was clipped by 5 bases and J by 1 base; unmatched bases: 9.

The rearrangement links TRBV7-9 to TRBJ2-3; D gene ambiguous. The V gene lost 4 bases and the J gene lost 2 bases, with 7 bases spanning the gap. CDR1 SEHNR and CDR2 FQNEAQ come from the germline V gene (reference sequence). There are 13 residues in the CDR3. The DNA for the CDR3 is TGTGCCAGCAGCTCTCAGAACACAGATACGCAGTATTTT. Amino acid sequence: CASSSQNTDTQYF. The whole variable domain, remainder taken from reference TRBV7-9 and TRBJ2-3, is DTGVSQNPRHKITKRGQNVTFRCDPISEHNRLYWYRQTLGQGPEFLTYFQNEAQLEKSRLLSDRFSAERPKGSFSTLEIQRTEQGDSAMYLCASSSQNTDTQYFGPGTRLTVL.

This clone was recorded only once. The chain links TRBV5-6 to TRBJ2-7, with 10 positions matching TRBD2. CDR3 length: 15 amino acids. Trimming at V came to 4 bases and at J to 6 bases, leaving 10 bases not matched to a gene. Per the germline V gene, CDR1 is SGHDT and CDR2 is YYEEEE. The CDR3 here is CASSPAGGPLGEQYF. DNA of the CDR3: TGTGCCAGCAGCCCAGCGGGGGGGCCTCTCGGCGAGCAGTACTTC.

V usage is TRBV27 and J usage is TRBJ2-1; 7 bases map to TRBD2. The CDR3 is 12 residues long. With V trimmed by 4 bases and J by 10 bases, 4 bases remained unmatched. CDR1 is MNHEY and CDR2 is SMNVEV in the germline V gene (reference sequence). The CDR3 DNA sequence: TGTGCCAGCAGTTCCCGGACTAGAGAGCAGTTCTTC. Its protein is CASSSRTREQFF.

This sequence joins TRBV7-9 and TRBJ1-1; maybe TRBD1 (5 bases). V lost 5 bases to trimming and J lost 1 base, with 14 bases between them. The CDR3 is made up of 15 amino acids. Germline V lookup: CDR1 SEHNR, CDR2 FQNEAQ (reference sequence). The CDR3 loop reads CASSPTNRKNTEAFF. CDR3 nucleotides: TGTGCCAGCAGCCCCACAAACAGGAAGAACACTGAAGCTTTCTTT. Complete variable domain (other parts from reference TRBV7-9 and TRBJ1-1): DTGVSQNPRHKITKRGQNVTFRCDPISEHNRLYWYRQTLGQGPEFLTYFQNEAQLEKSRLLSDRFSAERPKGSFSTLEIQRTEQGDSAMYLCASSPTNRKNTEAFFGQGTRLTVV.